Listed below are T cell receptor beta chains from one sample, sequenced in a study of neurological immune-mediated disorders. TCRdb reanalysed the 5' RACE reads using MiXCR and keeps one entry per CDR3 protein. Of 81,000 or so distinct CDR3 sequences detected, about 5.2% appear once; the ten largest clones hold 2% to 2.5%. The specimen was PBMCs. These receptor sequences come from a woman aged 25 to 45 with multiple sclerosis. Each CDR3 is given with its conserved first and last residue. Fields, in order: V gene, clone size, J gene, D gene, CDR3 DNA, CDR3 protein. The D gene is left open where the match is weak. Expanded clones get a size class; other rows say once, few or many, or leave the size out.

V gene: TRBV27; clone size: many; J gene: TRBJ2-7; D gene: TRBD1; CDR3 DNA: TGTGCCAGCAGCCTCACAGGGGGGTCCTACGAGCAGTACTTC; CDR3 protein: CASSLTGGSYEQYF
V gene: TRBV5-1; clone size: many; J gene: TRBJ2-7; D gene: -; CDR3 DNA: TGCGCCAGCAGCTTGGACTCCGGGACTCATAACTACGAGCAGTACTTC; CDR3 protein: CASSLDSGTHNYEQYF
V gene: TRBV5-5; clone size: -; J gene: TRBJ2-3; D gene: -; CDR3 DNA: TGTGCCAGCAGCTCACAGGGATATCGCACAGATACGCAGTATTTT; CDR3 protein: CASSSQGYRTDTQYF
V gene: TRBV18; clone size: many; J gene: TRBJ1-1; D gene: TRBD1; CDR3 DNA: TGTGCCAGCTCACCACAGGGGGCCATGAACACTGAAGCTTTCTTT; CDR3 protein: CASSPQGAMNTEAFF
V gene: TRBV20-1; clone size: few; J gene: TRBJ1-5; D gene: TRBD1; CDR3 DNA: TGCAGTGCTAGAGATACAGGGGGCCATCAGCCCCAGCATTTT; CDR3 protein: CSARDTGGHQPQHF
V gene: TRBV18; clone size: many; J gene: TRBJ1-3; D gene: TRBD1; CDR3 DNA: TGTGCCAGCTCACCCCTGGACAGGGGGCCTCACTCTGGAAACACCATATATTTT; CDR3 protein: CASSPLDRGPHSGNTIYF
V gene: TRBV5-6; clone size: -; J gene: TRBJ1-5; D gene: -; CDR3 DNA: TGTGCCAGCAGCGTCCAGGGTAAGACCCAGAATTTT; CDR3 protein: CASSVQGKTQNF
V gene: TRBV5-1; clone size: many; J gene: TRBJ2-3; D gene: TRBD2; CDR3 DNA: TGCGCCAGCAGCTTCGCTCAGCGGGGGGATACAGATACGCAGTATTTT; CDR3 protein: CASSFAQRGDTDTQYF
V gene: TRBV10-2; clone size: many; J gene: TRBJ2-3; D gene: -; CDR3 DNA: TGCGCCAGCTCTTTATTTGCGGCCACAGATACGCAGTATTTT; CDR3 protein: CASSLFAATDTQYF
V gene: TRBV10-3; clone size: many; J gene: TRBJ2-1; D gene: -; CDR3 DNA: TGTGCCATCAGTGAAAGCGCAACTTACAATGAGCAGTTCTTC; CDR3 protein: CAISESATYNEQFF
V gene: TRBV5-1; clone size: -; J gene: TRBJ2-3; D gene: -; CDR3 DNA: TGCGCCAGCAGCTTGAGGACAACAGATACGCAGTATTTT; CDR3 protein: CASSLRTTDTQYF
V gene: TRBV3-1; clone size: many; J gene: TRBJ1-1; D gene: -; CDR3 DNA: TGTGCCAGCAGCCAAGCCCGGAGTAAAGCTTTCTTT; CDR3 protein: CASSQARSKAFF
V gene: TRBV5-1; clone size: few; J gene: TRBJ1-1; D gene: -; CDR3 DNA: TGCGCCAGCAGCTTGGACGGGGAGACTGAAGCTTTCTTT; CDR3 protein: CASSLDGETEAFF
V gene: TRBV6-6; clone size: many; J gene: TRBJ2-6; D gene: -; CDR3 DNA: TGTGCCAGCCGCGCAGGGGGGTCTGGGGCCAACGTCCTGACTTTC; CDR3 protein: CASRAGGSGANVLTF
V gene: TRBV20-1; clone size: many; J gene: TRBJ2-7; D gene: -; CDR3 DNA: TGCAGTGCTAGAGATCCGAGCTTCTCCTACGAGCAGTACTTC; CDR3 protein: CSARDPSFSYEQYF
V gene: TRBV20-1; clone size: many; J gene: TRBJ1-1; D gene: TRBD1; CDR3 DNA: TGCAGTGCTTCTTCAGGGGGGTTGGACACTGAAGCTTTCTTT; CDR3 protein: CSASSGGLDTEAFF
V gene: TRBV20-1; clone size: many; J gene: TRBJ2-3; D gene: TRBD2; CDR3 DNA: TGCAGTGCTTGGACTAGCGGGAGGGCATTCACAGATACGCAGTATTTT; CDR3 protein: CSAWTSGRAFTDTQYF
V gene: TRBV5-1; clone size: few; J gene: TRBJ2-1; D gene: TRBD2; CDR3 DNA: TGCGCCAGCAGCCGAACGATTCTAGCGGGAGGATTTGGGGCCTACAATGAGCAGTTCTTC; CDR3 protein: CASSRTILAGGFGAYNEQFF
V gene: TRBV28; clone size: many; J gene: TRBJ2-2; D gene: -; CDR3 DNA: TGTGCCAGCAGTTTTGAGGTGGGGGCAGCCGGGGAGCTGTTTTTT; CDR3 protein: CASSFEVGAAGELFF
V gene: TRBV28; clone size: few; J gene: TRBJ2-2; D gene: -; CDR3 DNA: TGTGCCAGCAGTAGACAGGGCTGGAGGGCGACCGGGGAGCTGTTTTTT; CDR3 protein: CASSRQGWRATGELFF
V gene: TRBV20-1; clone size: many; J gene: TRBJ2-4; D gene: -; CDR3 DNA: TGCAGTGCGCCGCGGGGGCTAGCCAAAAACATTCAGTACTTC; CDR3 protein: CSAPRGLAKNIQYF
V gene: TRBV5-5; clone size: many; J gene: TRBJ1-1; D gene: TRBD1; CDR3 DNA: TGTGCCAGCAGCTTATCCGGGACAGGGAACACTGAAGCTTTCTTT; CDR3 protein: CASSLSGTGNTEAFF
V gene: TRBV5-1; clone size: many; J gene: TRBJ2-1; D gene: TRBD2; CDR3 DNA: TGCGCCAGCAGCTTGTCCCGGGAGGGCTACAATGAGCAGTTCTTC; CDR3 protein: CASSLSREGYNEQFF
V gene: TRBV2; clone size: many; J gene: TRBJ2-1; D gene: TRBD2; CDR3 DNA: TGTGCCAGCAGTACTAGCGGGGGAAGAAATGAGCAGTTCTTC; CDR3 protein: CASSTSGGRNEQFF
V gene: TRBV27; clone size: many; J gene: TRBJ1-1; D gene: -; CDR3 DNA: TGTGCCAGCAGTTTAGCTTATGGTACTGAAGCTTTCTTT; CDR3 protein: CASSLAYGTEAFF
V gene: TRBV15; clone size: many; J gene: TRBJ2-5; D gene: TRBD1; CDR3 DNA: TGTGCCACCAAAACGGGACAGGGCGCTGGAGAGACCCAGTACTTC; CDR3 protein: CATKTGQGAGETQYF
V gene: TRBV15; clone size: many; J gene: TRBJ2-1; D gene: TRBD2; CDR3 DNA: TGTGCCACCAGCAGCGGGGGACAGGGACGGGCTAGCGGGAGGGACCTATCCTACAATGAGCAGTTCTTC; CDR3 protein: CATSSGGQGRASGRDLSYNEQFF
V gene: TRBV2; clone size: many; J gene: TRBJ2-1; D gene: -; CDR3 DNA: TGTGCCAGCAGTGAAGACAGAACCTACAATGAGCAGTTCTTC; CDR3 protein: CASSEDRTYNEQFF
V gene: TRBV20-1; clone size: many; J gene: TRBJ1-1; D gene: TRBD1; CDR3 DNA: TGCAGTGCTAGAGACCGGCGTCCCGGGACAGGGGCTCATGAAGCTTTCTTT; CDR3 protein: CSARDRRPGTGAHEAFF
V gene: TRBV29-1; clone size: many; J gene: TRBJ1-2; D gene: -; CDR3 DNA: TGCAGCGTTGCTCTAACAGTAGCTAACTATGGCTACACCTTC; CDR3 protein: CSVALTVANYGYTF
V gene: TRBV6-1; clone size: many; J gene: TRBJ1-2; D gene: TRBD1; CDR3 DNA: TGTGCCAGCAGCGAAGGTACAGGGGCGGCTGGCTACACCTTC; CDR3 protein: CASSEGTGAAGYTF
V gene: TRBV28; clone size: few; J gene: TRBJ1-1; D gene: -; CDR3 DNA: TGTGCCAGCAGTCAGCCGGGCGGCACTGAAGCTTTCTTT; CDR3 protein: CASSQPGGTEAFF
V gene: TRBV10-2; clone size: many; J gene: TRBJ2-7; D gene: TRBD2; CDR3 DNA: TGCGCCAGCAGTGACACGCCTAGCGGGAGACTCGAGCAGTACTTC; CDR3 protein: CASSDTPSGRLEQYF
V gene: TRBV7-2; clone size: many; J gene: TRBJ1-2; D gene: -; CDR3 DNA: TGTGCCAGCAGGTTAGACACATGGGTATTCGGCTATGGCTACACCTTC; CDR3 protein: CASRLDTWVFGYGYTF
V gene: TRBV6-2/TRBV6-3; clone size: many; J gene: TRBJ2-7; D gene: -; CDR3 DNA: TGTGCCAGCAGCTACCGGGGGACACCCTACGAGCAGTACTTC; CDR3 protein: CASSYRGTPYEQYF
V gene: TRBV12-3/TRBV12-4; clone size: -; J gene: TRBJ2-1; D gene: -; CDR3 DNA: TGTGCCAGCAGTTTAGGGGCCGCCCGCTCCTACAATGAGCAGTTCTTC; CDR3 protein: CASSLGAARSYNEQFF
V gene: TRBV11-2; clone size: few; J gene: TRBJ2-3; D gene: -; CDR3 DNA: TGTGCCAGCAGCTTAGGGGTCTCAAGCACAGATACGCAGTATTTT; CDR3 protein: CASSLGVSSTDTQYF
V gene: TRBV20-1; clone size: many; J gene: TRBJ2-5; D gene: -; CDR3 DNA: TGCAGTGCTAGAAAGGGGCAAGAGACCCAGTACTTC; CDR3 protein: CSARKGQETQYF
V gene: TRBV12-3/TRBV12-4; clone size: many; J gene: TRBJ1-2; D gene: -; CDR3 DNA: TGTGCCAGCAGTTCAAGTCCAGGAGGCTACACCTTC; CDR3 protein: CASSSSPGGYTF
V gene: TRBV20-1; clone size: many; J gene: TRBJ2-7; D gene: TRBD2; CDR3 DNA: TGCAGTGCCGCTTCTCCCCGGGAGGGCACCGAGCAGTACTTC; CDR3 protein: CSAASPREGTEQYF
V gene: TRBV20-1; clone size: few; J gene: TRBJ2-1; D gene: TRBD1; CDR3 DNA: TGCAGTGCTAGAGATTACCGAACAGGGGCCTACAATGAGCAGTTCTTC; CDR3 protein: CSARDYRTGAYNEQFF
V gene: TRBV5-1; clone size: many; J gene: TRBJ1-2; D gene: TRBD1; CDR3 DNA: TGCGCCAGCGGGGAGACAGGGGGCGACTATGGCTACACCTTC; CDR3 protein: CASGETGGDYGYTF
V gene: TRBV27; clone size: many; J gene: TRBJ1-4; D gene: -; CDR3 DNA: TGTGCCAGCAGTTTAGCAGGCCAACTGTTTTTT; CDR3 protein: CASSLAGQLFF
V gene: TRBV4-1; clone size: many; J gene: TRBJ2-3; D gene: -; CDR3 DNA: TGCGCCAGCAGCCCAGGGACATCGGAGGATACGCAGTATTTT; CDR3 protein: CASSPGTSEDTQYF
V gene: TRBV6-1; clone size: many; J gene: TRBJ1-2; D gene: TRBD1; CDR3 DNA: TGTGCCAGCAGTGTGGACAGGGACTATGGCTACACCTTC; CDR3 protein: CASSVDRDYGYTF
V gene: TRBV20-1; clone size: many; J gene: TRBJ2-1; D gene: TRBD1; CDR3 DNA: TGCAGTGCAGAGCAATCGACAGGGTTCCACAATGAGCAGTTCTTC; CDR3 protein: CSAEQSTGFHNEQFF
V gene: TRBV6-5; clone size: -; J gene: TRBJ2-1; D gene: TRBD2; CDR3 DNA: TGTGCCAGCAGGCGACTAGCGGGGGGTACCTACAATGAGCAGTTCTTC; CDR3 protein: CASRRLAGGTYNEQFF
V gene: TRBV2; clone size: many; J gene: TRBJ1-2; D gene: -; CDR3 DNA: TGTGCCAGCAGTGAAAGGCAGGGGAACTATGGCTACACCTTC; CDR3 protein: CASSERQGNYGYTF
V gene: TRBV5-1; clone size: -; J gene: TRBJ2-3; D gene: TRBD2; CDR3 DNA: TGCGCCAGCAGCACCGGGACTAGCGGGAACAAAGATACGCAGTATTTT; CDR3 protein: CASSTGTSGNKDTQYF